Shown below are 11 T cell receptor beta chains from a single sample sequenced in a study of T cells in Graves' hyperthyroidism and ophthalmopathy. Amplification of TCR beta CDR3 regions was performed using RNA transcripts as template. RT-PCR in the first round (using the HTBI primer set) targeted the TCR CDR3. TCRdb analysed the multiplex PCR reads with MiXCR anew, one entry per CDR3 protein. The data hold hundreds of thousands of distinct CDR3 sequences, with roughly 20% observed a single time. Sample: blood. The receptors were sampled from a man aged 30-40 years with Graves' ophthalmopathy.

The chain employs TRBV5-1 and TRBJ1-1; TRBD1 aligns across 7 bases. Looked up from germline, CDR1 is SGHRS and CDR2 is YFSETQ. CDR3 length: 14 amino acids. The V gene end was trimmed by 4 bases and the J gene end by 6 bases; junction bases not matched to a gene: 9. DNA of the CDR3: TGCGCCAGCAGCAACCGACAGGGTAACGCTGAAGCTTTCTTT. Protein product: CASSNRQGNAEAFF.

The sample holds a few counts of this clonotype. V and J are TRBV6-1 and TRBJ1-1, with D tentatively TRBD1 (6 bases). Trimming cost V 11 bases and J 7 bases, with 20 bases left between them. CDR1 is MNHNS, CDR2 SASEGT, per germline. The length of the CDR3 is 13 residues. The CDR3 DNA follows: TGTGCCGGGAGCACGGGACAACACATTGAAGCTTTCTTT. Its protein is CAGSTGQHIEAFF.

The chain employs TRBV27 and TRBJ1-5, with D perhaps TRBD1 (5 bases). The CDR3 is made up of 15 amino acids. Germline CDR1 MNHEY, CDR2 SMNVEV (reference sequence). V gave up 5 bases and J gave up 2 bases, with 13 bases separating them. CDR3 in DNA: TGTGCCAGCAGTCCCCGGGGGGGAGGCAATCAGCCCCAGCATTTT. Translating gives CASSPRGGGNQPQHF.

In its sample, this clonotype was seen a few times. This chain connects TRBV7-8 to TRBJ1-5, with no clear D. V lost 6 bases, J lost 3 bases, and 12 bases lay in between. In germline, CDR1 is SGHVS, CDR2 FQNEAQ. The CDR3 contains 14 residues. The chain's CDR3 is CASRVGPSNQPQHF. In DNA, the CDR3 is TGTGCCAGCAGGGTCGGGCCCTCCAATCAGCCCCAGCATTTT.

The chain recombines TRBV29-1 with TRBJ2-7, with 9 bases that match TRBD1. J lost 9 bases, V lost 7 bases, and 10 bases had no gene match. This CDR3 is built from 12 residues. Germline V CDR1 and CDR2: SQVTM, ANQGSEA. This CDR3 is CSAETGGYGQYF. The CDR3 nucleotides read TGCAGCGCAGAGACAGGGGGTTATGGGCAGTACTTC.

The CDR3 is CSAKRPAVGEKLFF. DNA of the CDR3: TGCAGTGCTAAAAGACCGGCTGTTGGAGAAAAACTGTTTTTT. The chain couples TRBV20-1 to TRBJ1-4, with D uncertain. The CDR3 runs to 14 residues. The germline V gene encodes CDR1 DFQATT and CDR2 SNEGSKA (reference sequence). The V end lost 4 bases, the J end lost 8 bases, and 17 bases lay between the germline ends.

This clonotype was seen many times. One end of the junction is discordant with germline, which a read error may explain. V and J are TRBV18 and TRBJ2-1; 11 bases are a match to TRBD1. Germline values: CDR1 KGHSH, CDR2 LQKENI. The CDR3 loop spans 14 amino acids. The CDR3 protein is CASSPGQGVNEQFF. The CDR3 nucleotides are TGCGCCAGCAGTCCGGGACAGGGGGTCAATGAGCAGTTCTTC.

This clonotype was seen many times. This chain joins TRBV11-2 and TRBJ2-7; tentative D call: TRBD2 (5 bases). Per the germline V gene, CDR1 is SGHAT and CDR2 is FQNNGV. The CDR3 is made up of 15 amino acids. The V gene lost 3 bases and the J gene lost 3 bases, with 15 bases spanning the gap. The CDR3 DNA is TGTGCCAGCAGCTTCAGTTCACTCGCGGGCTACGAGCAGTACTTC. Translated, it gives CASSFSSLAGYEQYF.

This chain joins TRBV3-1 and TRBJ2-7, with 10 bases fitting TRBD2. The CDR3 length is 15 residues. CDR1 and CDR2 (germline): LGHDT, YNNKEL (reference sequence). V trimming: 3 bases; J trimming: 7 bases; junction bases outside the gene matches: 9. The CDR3 DNA reads TGTGCCAGCAGCCACCTAGGACTAGCGGAAGGGGAGCAGTACTTC. It is translated as CASSHLGLAEGEQYF.

This clonotype has just a few counts. The chain joins TRBV24-1 to TRBJ1-5; 8 nucleotides line up with TRBD1. V shed 2 bases, J shed 5 bases, and the junction held 10 bases outside the gene matches. The germline V gene encodes CDR1 KGHDR and CDR2 SFDVKD. The CDR3 length is 17 residues. This CDR3 reads CATSDSTSDRDYQPQHF. For the CDR3, the DNA is TGTGCCACCAGTGATTCCACCTCGGACAGGGATTATCAGCCCCAGCATTTT.

This clonotype showed up many times. The chain is built from TRBV11-2 and TRBJ2-7; no reliable D call. CDR3 length: 14 amino acids. Trimming cost V 4 bases and J 1 base, with 11 bases left between them. Germline CDR1 and CDR2: SGHAT and FQNNGV. CDR3 DNA: TGTGCCAGCAGCTCCCGGACCGATTCCTACGAGCAGTACTTC. Amino acids: CASSSRTDSYEQYF.